This TCR beta chain originates from a study of shared clonotypes between healthy human individuals. Sequenced by immunoSEQ multiplex PCR; TCRdb stores in-frame clones only, minus some. The top ten clones hold less than 0.3% of a sample with 800,000 or so clones, 90% to 97% of them seen once. V shed 5 bases and J shed 1 base, with 30 bases lying between them. From germline, CDR1 is MDHEN and CDR2 SYDVKM. This CDR3 region has 20 residues. Selected positively for CCR7 and CD45RO-negative, naive CD8 cells excluded terminally differentiated effector memory CD45RA+ cells. This clonotype was obtained from a man aged 25-45 years in good health. The chain links TRBV28 to TRBJ2-7, with D possibly being TRBD1 (5 bases). Sequencing used naive CD8+ T cells sorted from blood. The CDR3 region is CASSPIIAPLPDRLSYEQYF. The CDR3 bases are TGTGCCAGCAGTCCGATAATCGCACCCCTCCCTGACAGACTGTCCTACGAGCAGTACTTC.